This T cell receptor (beta chain) came from a study of blood T cell repertoires in COVID-19. Turning to the study itself: Samples came from the United States, Italy and Spain, spanning acute and convalescent COVID-19.

CDR1 and CDR2 from the germline V gene are SGHRS and YFSETQ. The length of the CDR3 is 13 residues. V lost 6 bases and J lost 0, with 7 bases in between. This clone was observed a few times. Profiled with immunoSEQ multiplex PCR; TCRdb holds only in-frame clones, not every one. The sample shows some 56,000 clones, approximately 89% of them seen only once. The chain couples TRBV5-1 to TRBJ1-3; D is unclear. The sequencing input was peripheral blood. The clonotype originates from an older woman with COVID-19, enrolled during active disease. The CDR3 loop reads CASTESSGNTIYF. The CDR3 DNA follows: TGCGCCAGCACCGAGAGCTCTGGAAACACCATATATTTT. The whole variable domain, remainder taken from reference TRBV5-1 and TRBJ1-3, is KAGVTQTPRYLIKTRGQQVTLSCSPISGHRSVSWYQQTPGQGLQFLFEYFSETQRNKGNFPGRFSGRQFSNSRSEMNVSTLELGDSALYLCASTESSGNTIYFGEGSWLTVV.